Below, 5 T cell receptor beta chains from the same sample are listed, as sequenced in a study of T cell responses to AZD1222 COVID-19 vaccine. This table comes from immunoSEQ multiplex PCR, and its TCRdb copy is limited to in-frame clones, with some not included. Of around 200,000 clones listed, around 89% are singletons. Here the sequenced sample was peripheral blood, taken 28 days after the second AZD1222 dose. Receptors were obtained from an adult who received the AZD1222 COVID-19 vaccine.

Concerning this clone itself: The same CDR3 can be traced to other DNA sequences in this sample. The chain combines TRBV30 with TRBJ1-1; D not certain. Germline V gene lookup returns CDR1 GTSNPN and CDR2 SVGIG (reference sequence). V lost 5 bases to trimming and J lost 1 base, with 5 bases between them. The CDR3 covers 11 residues. The CDR3, as DNA: TGTGCCTGGGGACGGAACACTGAAGCTTTCTTT. Its protein product is CAWGRNTEAFF.

This chain joins TRBV3-1 (or the pseudogene TRBV3-2) and TRBJ2-1; perhaps TRBD2 as D (5 bases). Germline V gene data show CDR1 as LGHDT and CDR2 as YNNKEL (reference sequence). V dropped 4 bases and J dropped 9 bases, with 13 bases sitting between them. This CDR3 contains 13 residues. For the CDR3, the DNA is TGTGCCAGCAGCCCAGGACTCCCACCTGAGCAGTTCTTC. Protein: CASSPGLPPEQFF.

In nucleotides, the CDR3 is TGTGCCAGCAGTTTAGTGCAGGACGGGGAAAAACTGTTTTTT. It yields the protein CASSLVQDGEKLFF. This chain joins TRBV28 and TRBJ1-4; no clear D gene. The CDR3 is 14 residues long. V lost 2 bases and J lost 8, with 12 bases in between. The germline V gene has CDR1 MDHEN and CDR2 SYDVKM.

The chain is built from TRBV7-8 and TRBJ2-3; perhaps D is TRBD1 or TRBD2 (5 bases each). The CDR3 spans 16 residues. CDR1 is SGHVS, CDR2 FQNEAQ, per germline. V lost 3 bases, J lost 1 base, and 14 bases lay in between. The CDR3 region has the DNA TGTGCCAGCAGCTTTACCTTTGTGGGGGGCACAGATACGCAGTATTTT. Protein: CASSFTFVGGTDTQYF.

This clone occurred once. This rearrangement joins TRBV7-2 to TRBJ1-1, with unresolved D. Trimming cost V 5 bases and J 4 bases, with 11 bases left between them. CDR3 length equals 13 residues. CDR1 is SGHTA, CDR2 FQGNSA, per germline. CDR3 sequence: CASSPGRATEAFF. The CDR3, as DNA: TGTGCCAGCAGCCCCGGGAGGGCCACTGAAGCTTTCTTT. The variable domain in full, with the rest retrieved from reference TRBV7-2 and TRBJ1-1, is GAGVSQSPSNKVTEKGKDVELRCDPISGHTALYWYRQSLGQGLEFLIYFQGNSAPDKSGLPSDRFSAERTGGSVSTLTIQRTQQEDSAVYLCASSPGRATEAFFGQGTRLTVV.